The rows below give T cell receptor beta chains drawn from one sample of a study of beta chain features in type 1 diabetes. Method: immunoSEQ multiplex PCR; TCRdb's copy keeps in-frame clones and lacks some. The table lists more than 250,000 clones, around 21% of them singletons. What was sequenced was naive CD4+ T cells from blood. Source of these receptors: a middle-aged woman with type 1 diabetes. Both conserved end residues are part of each CDR3. The D gene is left open where the match is weak. The size entry is marked missing in some rows and otherwise reads once, few, many or a size class.

clone_size | cdr3_length | d_call | j_call | v_call | cdr3_nt | cdr3_aa
few | 14 | TRBD1 | TRBJ1-2 | TRBV30 | TGTGCCTGGAGTGTACAGGGGAACTCCTATGGCTACACCTTC | CAWSVQGNSYGYTF
- | 14 | - | TRBJ2-1 | TRBV30 | TGTGCCTGGAGTGTTGTAAACGCCCTCGGTGAGCAGTTCTTC | CAWSVVNALGEQFF
- | 13 | - | TRBJ1-6 | TRBV13 | TGTGCCAGCAGCGCAGGGGATGATTCACCCCTCCACTTT | CASSAGDDSPLHF
- | 15 | - | TRBJ1-4 | TRBV5-4 | TGTGCCAGCAGCTTGTCGGCCCAGGGAAATGAAAAACTGTTTTTT | CASSLSAQGNEKLFF
- | 14 | - | TRBJ1-5 | TRBV28 | TGTGCCAGCAGTTTGGGGCGGCCTGACCAGCCCCAGCATTTT | CASSLGRPDQPQHF
- | 12 | - | TRBJ1-5 | TRBV6-4 | TGTGCCAGCAAAGGGGACAATCAGCCCCAGCATTTT | CASKGDNQPQHF
- | 13 | - | TRBJ1-2 | TRBV7-9 | TGTGCCAGCAGCCTCTCAGGGGCGAAGGGCTACACCTTC | CASSLSGAKGYTF
- | 15 | - | TRBJ1-2 | TRBV25-1 | TGTGCCAGCAGCTTAGGCGGACTTCCCGACTATGGCTACACCTTC | CASSLGGLPDYGYTF
few | 15 | TRBD2 | TRBJ2-2 | TRBV5-4 | TGTGCCAGCAGCTTTGCGGGAGGGACCACCGGGGAGCTGTTTTTT | CASSFAGGTTGELFF
few | 12 | TRBD1 | TRBJ2-1 | TRBV30 | TGTGCCTGGGGGACAGGGGGCCCTGAGCAGTTCTTC | CAWGTGGPEQFF
few | 11 | - | TRBJ1-2 | TRBV30 | TGTGCCTCTTCGGCCCTTGAGGCCTACACCTTC | CASSALEAYTF
- | 15 | - | TRBJ2-1 | TRBV9 | TGTGCCAGCAGCGTGAGCTTGAGCTCCTACAATGAGCAGTTCTTC | CASSVSLSSYNEQFF
- | 12 | - | TRBJ1-2 | TRBV30 | TGTGCCTGGAGTAGGGGTCACTATGGCTACACCTTC | CAWSRGHYGYTF
few | 15 | - | TRBJ2-1 | TRBV5-4 | TGTGCCAGCAGCTTGGCGCGGGAACGGCGCTACGAGCAGTTCTTC | CASSLARERRYEQFF
few | 15 | - | TRBJ2-1 | TRBV4-2 | TGTGCCAGCAGCCAATCTGGGGCGACGGTGAATGAGCAGTTCTTC | CASSQSGATVNEQFF
few | 13 | - | TRBJ2-5 | TRBV2 | TGTGCCAGCAGTGAACAGGTTGGGGAGACCCAGTACTTC | CASSEQVGETQYF
- | 17 | - | TRBJ1-3 | TRBV4-2 | TGTGCCAGCAGCCAAGAACGCGGCAGTTACTCTGGAAACACCATATATTTT | CASSQERGSYSGNTIYF
- | 13 | - | TRBJ2-7 | TRBV4-3 | TGCGCCAGCAGCCAAGCCCAGGGCTACGAGCAGTACTTC | CASSQAQGYEQYF
once | 11 | - | TRBJ1-2 | TRBV11-3 | TGTGCCAGCAGCCCCGGTGGTGGCTACACCTTC | CASSPGGGYTF
- | 16 | - | TRBJ2-1 | TRBV14 | TGTGCCAGCAGCCAAGTGGGGGCCTTTCCCTACAATGAGCAGTTCTTC | CASSQVGAFPYNEQFF
- | 15 | TRBD2 | TRBJ2-7 | TRBV6-6 | TGTGCCAGCAGCCGCGGACTAGCGGGACTTTACGAGCAGTACTTC | CASSRGLAGLYEQYF
few | 13 | - | TRBJ2-5 | TRBV10-3 | TGTGCCATCAGCGGAGTCATCCAAGAGACCCAGTACTTC | CAISGVIQETQYF
- | 15 | - | TRBJ2-7 | TRBV6-5 | TGTGCCAGCAGTTACTTCCAGGCAGGGGCCTACGAGCAGTACTTC | CASSYFQAGAYEQYF
- | 16 | - | TRBJ2-2 | TRBV11-2 | TGTGCCAGCAGCGCCCGACAGATTTCGAACACCGGGGAGCTGTTTTTT | CASSARQISNTGELFF
- | 17 | TRBD2 | TRBJ2-3 | TRBV4-2 | TGTGCCAGCAGCCAGGATCAACGGGAGGGCCTGTATGATACGCAGTATTTT | CASSQDQREGLYDTQYF
- | 16 | TRBD1 | TRBJ1-5 | TRBV7-8 | TGTGCCAGCAGCGTAGAACAGGGGGACGGCAATCAGCCCCAGCATTTT | CASSVEQGDGNQPQHF
- | 16 | - | TRBJ2-7 | TRBV6-5 | TGTGCCAGCAGTTACGGTGGGCAGGGGGGAAACTACGAGCAGTACTTC | CASSYGGQGGNYEQYF
- | 14 | - | TRBJ2-7 | TRBV9 | TGTGCCAGCAGCGTACGAGGGAGTTGGTACGAGCAGTACTTC | CASSVRGSWYEQYF
- | 14 | TRBD1 | TRBJ2-5 | TRBV7-8 | TGTGCCAGCAGCTGGGACAGGGAAGAAGAGACCCAGTACTTC | CASSWDREEETQYF